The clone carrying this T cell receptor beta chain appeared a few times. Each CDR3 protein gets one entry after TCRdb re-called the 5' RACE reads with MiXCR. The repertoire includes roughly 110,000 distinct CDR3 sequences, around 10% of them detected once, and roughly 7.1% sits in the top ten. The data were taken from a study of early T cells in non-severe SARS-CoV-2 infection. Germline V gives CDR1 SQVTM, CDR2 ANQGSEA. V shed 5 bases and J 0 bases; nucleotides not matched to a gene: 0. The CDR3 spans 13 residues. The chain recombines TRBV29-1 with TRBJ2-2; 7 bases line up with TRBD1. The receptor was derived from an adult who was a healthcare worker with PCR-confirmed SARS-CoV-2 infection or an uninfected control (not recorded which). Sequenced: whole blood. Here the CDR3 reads CSVQGANTGELFF. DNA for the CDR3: TGCAGCGTTCAGGGGGCGAACACCGGGGAGCTGTTTTTT.